These T cell receptor beta chains were read from a single sample in a study of cytomegalovirus exposure and HLA in healthy donors. Profiling relied on immunoSEQ multiplex PCR, and the TCRdb table lists in-frame clones only, not all of them. The table records 150,000 to 200,000 clones, 70% to 85% of them present only once. The sequenced sample was PBMCs. The receptors were gathered from a woman aged 30 to 39 in good health and CMV-seropositive. The CDR3 runs from the conserved cysteine through the conserved F or W. A D gene is named only where the DNA matches it firmly. Clone size is given for some rows only: seen once, a few or many times, or a class if the clone is expanded.

v_call	clone_size	d_call	j_call	cdr3_aa	cdr3_nt
TRBV2	.	TRBD1	TRBJ1-2	CASMTGGEYGYTF	TGTGCCAGCATGACAGGGGGCGAGTATGGCTACACCTTC
TRBV6-5	few	.	TRBJ2-7	CASSYSNSHYEQYF	TGTGCCAGCAGTTACTCGAACAGTCACTACGAGCAGTACTTC
TRBV28	few	.	TRBJ2-7	CASTPERAPYEQYF	TGTGCCAGCACCCCAGAGCGGGCTCCCTACGAGCAGTACTTC
TRBV19	.	.	TRBJ1-3	CASTLYETVGNTIYF	TGTGCCAGTACCCTCTACGAGACAGTTGGAAACACCATATATTTT
TRBV5-4	.	TRBD1	TRBJ1-1	CASSLTGGDTEAFF	TGTGCCAGCAGCTTAACAGGGGGAGACACTGAAGCTTTCTTT
TRBV4-1	.	TRBD2	TRBJ2-1	CASSPASGRTSGDEQFF	TGCGCCAGCAGCCCCGCTAGCGGGAGGACCTCGGGGGATGAGCAGTTCTTC
TRBV30	few	.	TRBJ1-5	CAWSPSGDQPQHF	TGTGCCTGGAGTCCATCAGGGGATCAGCCCCAGCATTTT
TRBV7-9	once	.	TRBJ2-1	CASSLGAPGNEQFF	TGTGCCAGCAGCTTGGGGGCCCCGGGCAATGAGCAGTTCTTC
TRBV5-1	few	.	TRBJ2-1	CASSRQSSYNEQFF	TGCGCCAGCAGCCGACAGAGCTCCTACAATGAGCAGTTCTTC
TRBV27	.	TRBD1	TRBJ1-4	CASYPQGAANEKLFF	TGTGCCAGCTACCCGCAGGGGGCCGCTAATGAAAAACTGTTTTTT
TRBV19	.	TRBD1	TRBJ1-3	CASSIATGDRVSGNTIYF	TGTGCCAGTAGTATAGCCACAGGGGATAGGGTCTCTGGAAACACCATATATTTT
TRBV28	.	.	TRBJ1-5	CASSRERERGNQPQHF	TGTGCCAGCAGCCGGGAGAGGGAGAGGGGCAATCAGCCCCAGCATTTT
TRBV25-1	once	TRBD2	TRBJ2-7	CASSAQSGIRSYEQYF	TGTGCCAGCAGTGCCCAGAGCGGGATCCGCTCCTACGAGCAGTACTTC
TRBV28	.	TRBD1	TRBJ2-7	CASSLGTGTYEQYF	TGTGCCAGCAGTTTGGGGACAGGGACCTACGAGCAGTACTTC
TRBV6-4	few	.	TRBJ1-2	CASSDSSEANYGYTF	TGTGCCAGCAGTGACTCGTCAGAAGCTAACTATGGCTACACCTTC
TRBV7-3	.	.	TRBJ2-2	CASSQSGFTGELFF	TGTGCCAGCAGCCAGAGCGGGTTCACCGGGGAGCTGTTTTTT
TRBV18	.	TRBD1	TRBJ2-7	CASSHTGQGPYEQYF	TGTGCCAGCTCGCATACTGGACAGGGGCCCTACGAGCAGTACTTC
TRBV7-2	once	TRBD2	TRBJ2-5	CASSLALLAGEETQYF	TGTGCCAGCAGCTTAGCGCTCCTAGCGGGAGAAGAGACCCAGTACTTC
TRBV28	.	.	TRBJ2-7	CASSLRGPTYEQYF	TGTGCCAGCAGTTTACGAGGGCCGACCTACGAGCAGTACTTC
TRBV19	.	.	TRBJ1-2	CASSIDRALGYTF	TGTGCCAGTAGTATAGACAGGGCTCTAGGCTACACCTTC
TRBV7-9	.	.	TRBJ1-2	CASGQGYTF	TGTGCCAGCGGTCAGGGCTACACCTTC
TRBV5-1	.	TRBD1	TRBJ1-1	CASSLEGQGYEAFF	TGCGCCAGCAGCTTGGAGGGACAGGGTTATGAAGCTTTCTTT
TRBV28	few	TRBD1	TRBJ1-4	CASSLVGTEEKLFF	TGTGCCAGCAGTTTAGTAGGGACAGAGGAAAAACTGTTTTTT
TRBV28	.	.	TRBJ2-7	CASSLSRLHFYEQYF	TGTGCCAGCAGTTTATCCAGGCTTCACTTCTACGAGCAGTACTTC
TRBV7-2	few	.	TRBJ2-5	CASSSRGLAVLQETQYF	TGTGCCAGCAGCTCACGGGGGCTAGCGGTCCTCCAAGAGACCCAGTACTTC
TRBV4-2	few	.	TRBJ2-2	CASSPNPGTNTGELFF	TGTGCCAGCAGCCCCAACCCCGGGACGAACACCGGGGAGCTGTTTTTT
TRBV2	.	TRBD1	TRBJ1-5	CASTTGGGNQPQHF	TGTGCCAGCACCACAGGGGGCGGCAATCAGCCCCAGCATTTT
TRBV30	.	TRBD1	TRBJ2-5	CAWSSHRGTETQYF	TGTGCCTGGAGTTCTCACAGGGGAACAGAGACCCAGTACTTC
TRBV27	once	.	TRBJ2-1	CASTPQAGYNEQFF	TGTGCCAGCACCCCCCAGGCGGGATACAATGAGCAGTTCTTC
TRBV7-3	.	TRBD2	TRBJ2-5	CASSLGGTGETQYF	TGTGCCAGCAGCTTGGGGGGGACGGGCGAGACCCAGTACTTC
TRBV5-1	.	TRBD1	TRBJ1-2	CASSLTGTGNGYTF	TGCGCCAGCAGCCTTACCGGGACAGGGAATGGCTACACCTTC
TRBV6-6	.	.	TRBJ1-1	CASSDPTGMNTEAFF	TGTGCCAGCAGTGATCCGACGGGGATGAACACTGAAGCTTTCTTT
TRBV7-9	.	TRBD2	TRBJ2-1	CASSPDLAGAKVNEQFF	TGTGCCAGCAGCCCAGATCTGGCGGGAGCGAAGGTCAATGAGCAGTTCTTC
TRBV19	.	.	TRBJ2-5	CASSMSGSGWQETQYF	TGTGCCAGTAGTATGAGCGGTAGCGGATGGCAAGAGACCCAGTACTTC
TRBV28	.	.	TRBJ2-7	CASSIPYGGSYEQYF	TGTGCCAGCAGTATACCCTACGGGGGCTCCTACGAGCAGTACTTC
TRBV28	.	.	TRBJ1-2	CASRSPGTLSYTF	TGTGCCAGCAGATCCCCGGGGACTTTAAGCTACACCTTC
TRBV5-4	.	TRBD2	TRBJ2-3	CASNPGNLAGGRTDTQYF	TGTGCCAGCAACCCAGGCAACTTAGCGGGAGGGAGGACAGATACGCAGTATTTT
TRBV5-1	.	TRBD1	TRBJ1-1	CASSLVGQGATEAFF	TGCGCCAGCAGCTTAGTTGGGCAGGGGGCCACTGAAGCTTTCTTT
TRBV20-1	.	.	TRBJ1-1	CSVPSSLEAFF	TGCAGTGTTCCTAGCTCTCTCGAAGCTTTCTTT
TRBV19	.	.	TRBJ2-2	CASSIEGRTGELFF	TGTGCCAGTAGTATAGAGGGCCGTACCGGGGAGCTGTTTTTT
TRBV25-1	.	TRBD1	TRBJ2-1	CASSEFKAGGYNEQFF	TGTGCCAGCAGTGAATTTAAGGCAGGGGGTTACAATGAGCAGTTCTTC
TRBV7-9	.	.	TRBJ1-2	CASSLVESYGYTF	TGTGCCAGCAGCTTAGTAGAAAGTTATGGCTACACCTTC
TRBV7-9	.	TRBD1	TRBJ2-2	CATGGQGSTGELFF	TGTGCCACGGGAGGACAGGGGTCGACCGGGGAGCTGTTTTTT
TRBV30	.	.	TRBJ2-7	CAWGPGGIGYEQYF	TGTGCCTGGGGCCCAGGCGGGATTGGGTACGAGCAGTACTTC
TRBV27	.	TRBD1	TRBJ1-2	CASSPQGVSEGYTF	TGTGCCAGCAGTCCTCAGGGGGTTTCGGAAGGCTACACCTTC
TRBV4-1	.	TRBD2	TRBJ2-1	CASSQLLAGGPMDEQFF	TGCGCCAGCAGCCAACTCTTAGCGGGAGGGCCAATGGATGAGCAGTTCTTC
TRBV5-4	.	TRBD2	TRBJ2-1	CASSSGLAGRNEQFF	TGTGCCAGCAGCTCGGGACTAGCGGGACGCAATGAGCAGTTCTTC
TRBV7-6	once	TRBD2	TRBJ2-1	CASSPLAGKGLSEQFF	TGTGCCAGCAGCCCCCTAGCGGGAAAAGGCCTGAGTGAGCAGTTCTTC
TRBV11-3	.	.	TRBJ2-1	CASMGGAIYNEQFF	TGTGCCAGCATGGGGGGGGCCATCTACAATGAGCAGTTCTTC
TRBV2	once	TRBD1	TRBJ2-5	CASCGQGRGETQYF	TGTGCCAGCTGCGGACAGGGGAGAGGGGAGACCCAGTACTTC
TRBV7-6	.	.	TRBJ2-7	CANSLAPGVSYEQYF	TGTGCCAACAGCTTAGCGCCGGGAGTCAGCTACGAGCAGTACTTC
TRBV10-2	.	.	TRBJ1-5	CASSAQGNQPQHF	TGCGCCAGCAGTGCACAGGGTAATCAGCCCCAGCATTTT
TRBV11-2	.	TRBD2	TRBJ2-3	CASSLGQLAASTDTQYF	TGTGCCAGCAGCTTGGGGCAACTAGCGGCTAGCACAGATACGCAGTATTTT
TRBV11-3	once	TRBD1	TRBJ2-1	CASSLRTGDYNEQFF	TGTGCCAGCAGCTTACGGACAGGGGACTACAATGAGCAGTTCTTC
TRBV7-3	.	TRBD1	TRBJ1-1	CASSSQGSGAEAFF	TGTGCCAGCAGCTCACAGGGGTCGGGGGCTGAAGCTTTCTTT
TRBV14	.	.	TRBJ2-3	CASSARLGSADTQYF	TGTGCCAGCAGCGCTAGACTAGGATCGGCAGATACGCAGTATTTT
TRBV28	.	TRBD2	TRBJ2-7	CASSLGLAGGRGFGEQYF	TGTGCCAGCAGTTTGGGACTAGCGGGAGGCCGGGGCTTTGGCGAGCAGTACTTC
TRBV4-2	.	.	TRBJ2-7	CASSQTGTLTYEQYF	TGTGCCAGCAGCCAGACCGGGACTCTAACCTACGAGCAGTACTTC
TRBV11-3	.	.	TRBJ1-1	CASSLVQDTEAFF	TGTGCCAGCAGCTTAGTCCAGGACACTGAAGCTTTCTTT
TRBV29-1	.	.	TRBJ1-1	CSGGGRTEAFF	TGCAGCGGGGGAGGGAGGACTGAAGCTTTCTTT